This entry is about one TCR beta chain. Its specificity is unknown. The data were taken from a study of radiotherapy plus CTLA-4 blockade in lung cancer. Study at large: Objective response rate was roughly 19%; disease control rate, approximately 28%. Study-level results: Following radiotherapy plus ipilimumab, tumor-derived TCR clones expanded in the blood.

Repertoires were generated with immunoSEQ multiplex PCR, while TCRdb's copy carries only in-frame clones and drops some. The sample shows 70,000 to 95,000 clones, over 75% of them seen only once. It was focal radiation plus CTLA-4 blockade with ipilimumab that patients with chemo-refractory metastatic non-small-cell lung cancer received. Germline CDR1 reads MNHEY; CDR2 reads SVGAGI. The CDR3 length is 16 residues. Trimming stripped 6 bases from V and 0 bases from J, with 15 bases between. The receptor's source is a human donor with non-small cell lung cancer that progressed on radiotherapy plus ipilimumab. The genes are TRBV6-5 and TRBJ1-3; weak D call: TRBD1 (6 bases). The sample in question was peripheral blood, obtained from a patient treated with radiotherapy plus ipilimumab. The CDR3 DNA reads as TGTGCCAGCAGCTACGACAGGACACCCTCTGGAAACACCATATATTTT. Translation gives CASSYDRTPSGNTIYF.